The source of this TCR beta chain is a study of T cells after posttransplantation cyclophosphamide. Study-wide points: Blood and skin or GI T cell repertoires showed limited TRB overlap.

A marrow graft followed busulfan-fludarabine conditioning, with cyclophosphamide on days +3 and +4. Trimming cost V 4 bases and J 0 bases; bases outside gene matches: 5. The CDR3 loop spans 16 amino acids. Germline-derived CDR1 and CDR2 are LNHNV and YYDKDF (reference sequence). Of note for this clone: The target antigen is unknown.

Method: immunoSEQ multiplex PCR; TCRdb's copy keeps in-frame clones and lacks some. Seen here are under 2,000 clones, about 70% observed once, and the top ten hold around an eighth. This TCR derives from a female patient in her sixties who received an allogeneic stem cell transplant from a related donor and was CMV-positive. Some T cells may be provided by the graft donor. The rearrangement uses TRBV15 and TRBJ1-1, with TRBD1 identical over 10 bases. The sample in question was CD4+ T cells sorted from blood, obtained after allogeneic stem cell transplant with posttransplant cyclophosphamide. The CDR3 bases are TGTGCCACCAGCAAGCCGGGACAGGGGATGAACACTGAAGCTTTCTTT. It codes for CATSKPGQGMNTEAFF.